These T cell receptor beta chains were read from a single sample in a study of CD8 T cells in Susac syndrome. TCRdb fed the immunoSEQ multiplex PCR reads into MiXCR, producing one record per CDR3 protein. The sample contains some 110,000 distinct CDR3 sequences, just under 95% of which appear only once. Sequenced material: CD8+ T cells from PBMCs. The receptor source for this set is a human donor with Susac syndrome. The CDR3 runs from the conserved cysteine through the conserved F or W. The order of the fields is V gene, D gene, J gene, clone size, CDR3 protein, CDR3 DNA. A D gene is named only where the DNA matches it firmly. Not every row has a clone size; where given, it reads once, few, many or a size class.

TRBV5-4	NA	TRBJ2-6	once	CASSLSGWGSGANVLTF	TGTGCCAGCAGCTTGTCCGGTTGGGGCTCTGGGGCCAACGTCCTGACTTTC
TRBV4-1	NA	TRBJ2-1	NA	CASSQAGASYNEQFF	TGCGCCAGCAGCCAAGCAGGGGCCTCCTACAATGAGCAGTTCTTC
TRBV27	NA	TRBJ2-5	NA	CASSLVWGGGETQYF	TGTGCCAGCAGCCTAGTATGGGGCGGCGGGGAGACCCAGTACTTC
TRBV6-2/TRBV6-3	NA	TRBJ2-1	few	CASSLTAYNEQFF	TGTGCCAGCAGTCTCACTGCCTACAATGAGCAGTTCTTC
TRBV15	NA	TRBJ1-5	NA	CATSSTGPHQPQHF	TGTGCCACCAGCAGTACAGGGCCTCATCAGCCCCAGCATTTT
TRBV12-3/TRBV12-4	NA	TRBJ2-1	NA	CALGPANEQFF	TGTGCCCTGGGTCCGGCCAATGAGCAGTTCTTC
TRBV28	NA	TRBJ1-5	NA	CASSSSGLYSNQPQHF	TGTGCCAGCAGTTCGTCAGGGCTGTATAGCAATCAGCCCCAGCATTTT
TRBV11-2	NA	TRBJ2-4	NA	CASSPGAKNIQYF	TGTGCCAGCAGCCCTGGAGCCAAAAACATTCAGTACTTC
TRBV20-1	TRBD1	TRBJ1-1	NA	CSASGQGKAFF	TGCAGTGCTTCCGGACAGGGGAAGGCTTTCTTT
TRBV7-9	NA	TRBJ1-1	NA	CASSRQGVGAFF	TGTGCCAGCAGCCGGCAGGGTGTCGGAGCTTTCTTT
TRBV5-1	TRBD1	TRBJ1-2	NA	CASSLRRTGDYGYTF	TGCGCCAGCAGCCTCCGGAGGACAGGCGACTATGGCTACACCTTC
TRBV19	TRBD2	TRBJ2-7	NA	CASSPLGGTPYEQYF	TGTGCCAGTAGCCCCCTGGGGGGGACTCCCTACGAGCAGTACTTC
TRBV11-2	TRBD2	TRBJ2-3	NA	CASISGTITDTQYF	TGTGCCAGCATCAGCGGGACCATCACAGATACGCAGTATTTT
TRBV7-9	NA	TRBJ2-7	NA	CASSLNPTEQYF	TGTGCCAGCAGCTTAAACCCAACCGAGCAGTACTTC
TRBV6-6	NA	TRBJ2-7	NA	CASSSNNMAYEQYF	TGTGCCAGCAGTTCGAACAACATGGCCTACGAGCAGTACTTC
TRBV25-1	NA	TRBJ1-1	NA	CASSEVPNTEAFF	TGTGCCAGCAGTGAAGTCCCGAACACTGAAGCTTTCTTT
TRBV13	TRBD2	TRBJ2-7	few	CASSLGGEQYF	TGTGCCAGCAGCTTGGGGGGGGAGCAGTACTTC
TRBV3-1	NA	TRBJ1-2	NA	CASSPGTGGSYYGYTF	TGTGCCAGCAGCCCTGGGACGGGGGGCTCCTACTATGGCTACACCTTC
TRBV28	NA	TRBJ2-7	NA	CASKPPPGGNEQYF	TGTGCCAGCAAGCCTCCCCCCGGAGGGAACGAGCAGTACTTC
TRBV29-1	NA	TRBJ1-1	NA	CSVGLGGVNTEAFF	TGCAGCGTGGGCCTCGGGGGAGTGAACACTGAAGCTTTCTTT
TRBV6-2/TRBV6-3	NA	TRBJ2-2	NA	CASSYKYSGELFF	TGTGCCAGCAGTTACAAGTATAGCGGGGAGCTGTTTTTT
TRBV5-4	NA	TRBJ1-5	NA	CASSLAGLEPQHF	TGTGCCAGCAGCTTGGCCGGGTTGGAGCCCCAGCATTTT
TRBV18	NA	TRBJ1-2	NA	CASSTDGSFYGYTF	TGTGCCAGCTCTACGGACGGCTCATTCTATGGCTACACCTTC
TRBV20-1	TRBD1	TRBJ2-5	NA	CSARANRDRGGETQYF	TGCAGTGCTAGAGCCAACCGGGACAGGGGAGGGGAGACCCAGTACTTC
TRBV4-1	TRBD2	TRBJ2-7	NA	CASSRTSGVIYEQYF	TGCGCCAGCAGCCGGACTAGCGGGGTGATCTACGAGCAGTACTTC
TRBV6-2/TRBV6-3	NA	TRBJ1-5	NA	CASRHDGRNQPQHF	TGTGCCAGCAGACACGACGGCCGCAATCAGCCCCAGCATTTT
TRBV12-5	NA	TRBJ2-5	NA	CASGLGRIQETQYF	TGTGCTAGTGGTTTGGGGAGAATCCAAGAGACCCAGTACTTC
TRBV9	NA	TRBJ2-1	NA	CASSPWTDNEQFF	TGTGCCAGCAGCCCCTGGACAGACAATGAGCAGTTCTTC
TRBV3-1	NA	TRBJ2-5	NA	CASSQEFAITYETQYF	TGTGCCAGCAGCCAAGAATTCGCCATAACCTACGAGACCCAGTACTTC
TRBV15	NA	TRBJ1-5	once	CATRDILNQPQHF	TGTGCCACTCGGGACATTTTGAATCAGCCCCAGCATTTT
TRBV4-1	TRBD1	TRBJ1-2	NA	CASSQERQGAGGYTF	TGCGCCAGCAGCCAAGAAAGGCAGGGGGCGGGTGGCTACACCTTC
TRBV7-9	NA	TRBJ2-5	NA	CASSPAGQGETQYF	TGTGCCAGCAGCCCAGCGGGCCAGGGGGAGACCCAGTACTTC
TRBV27	NA	TRBJ1-2	once	CASSFMGYHGYTF	TGTGCCAGCAGTTTTATGGGGTACCATGGCTACACCTTC
TRBV5-1	NA	TRBJ1-5	once	CASSPWAVDSNQPQHF	TGCGCCAGCAGCCCGTGGGCAGTTGATAGCAATCAGCCCCAGCATTTT
TRBV12-3/TRBV12-4	TRBD2	TRBJ2-5	NA	CASSPSSGGAETQYF	TGTGCCAGCAGCCCCTCTAGCGGGGGGGCGGAGACCCAGTACTTC
TRBV6-5	TRBD1	TRBJ2-1	NA	CASSYSLQGEDSYNEQFF	TGTGCCAGCAGTTACTCATTACAGGGGGAGGACTCCTACAATGAGCAGTTCTTC
TRBV12-3/TRBV12-4	NA	TRBJ1-2	NA	CASAQSYGYTF	TGTGCCAGCGCACAAAGCTATGGCTACACCTTC
TRBV30	NA	TRBJ1-2	NA	CAWSVKDGIDLHLYGYTF	TGTGCCTGGAGTGTTAAGGACGGAATAGATTTACACCTCTATGGCTACACCTTC
TRBV5-6	NA	TRBJ1-5	NA	CASSFFSGENQPQHF	TGTGCCAGCAGCTTCTTTTCGGGAGAAAATCAGCCCCAGCATTTT
TRBV7-8	TRBD1	TRBJ2-2	NA	CASSIDRENTGELFF	TGTGCCAGCAGCATCGACAGGGAAAACACCGGGGAGCTGTTTTTT
TRBV5-1	NA	TRBJ2-2	NA	CASPGNTGELFF	TGCGCCAGTCCTGGGAACACCGGGGAGCTGTTTTTT
TRBV11-2	NA	TRBJ1-6	NA	CASSLVQNSPLHF	TGTGCCAGCAGCTTAGTTCAGAATTCACCCCTCCACTTT
TRBV4-1	NA	TRBJ2-7	NA	CASSQDGRGQYF	TGCGCCAGCAGCCAAGATGGCAGAGGCCAGTACTTC
TRBV4-3	NA	TRBJ1-2	NA	CASSQGVSNYGYTF	TGCGCCAGCAGCCAAGGAGTGTCTAACTATGGCTACACCTTC
TRBV4-3	TRBD1	TRBJ2-5	NA	CASSQEVTGTDYQETQYF	TGCGCCAGCAGCCAAGAGGTGACCGGGACAGATTACCAAGAGACCCAGTACTTC
TRBV10-3	TRBD1	TRBJ1-1	NA	CAISDSTGGHTEAFF	TGTGCCATCAGTGACTCGACAGGGGGTCACACTGAAGCTTTCTTT
TRBV7-9	NA	TRBJ2-2	NA	CASSFYRVNTGELFF	TGTGCCAGCAGCTTCTACAGGGTGAACACCGGGGAGCTGTTTTTT
TRBV9	NA	TRBJ2-1	NA	CASSTQGNEQFF	TGTGCCAGCAGCACACAGGGTAATGAGCAGTTCTTC
TRBV4-1	TRBD1	TRBJ1-2	NA	CASSPGQVPGYTF	TGCGCCAGCAGCCCGGGACAGGTACCGGGCTACACCTTC
TRBV25-1	NA	TRBJ2-7	once	CASSATGSEQYF	TGTGCCAGCAGTGCTACAGGGTCCGAGCAGTACTTC
TRBV4-1	NA	TRBJ2-7	NA	CASSQAGLTNLYEQYF	TGCGCCAGCAGCCAAGCCGGCCTAACTAACCTATACGAGCAGTACTTC
TRBV6-2/TRBV6-3	NA	TRBJ2-1	NA	CASSYWDSGHNEQFF	TGTGCCAGCAGTTACTGGGACTCAGGGCACAATGAGCAGTTCTTC
TRBV29-1	NA	TRBJ1-2	NA	CSVDAHTNYGYTF	TGCAGCGTTGATGCACATACTAACTATGGCTACACCTTC